This T cell receptor beta chain derives from a study of siplizumab effects on memory and regulatory T cells. This CDR3 comprises 14 residues. Germline-derived CDR1 and CDR2 are SEHNR and FQNEAQ (reference sequence). J gave up 6 bases and V 5 bases, and 6 bases lay outside the gene matches. Each sample yielded around 9.3 x 10^4 assayed TCR templates. Only in-frame clones appear in the TCRdb table, and some are missing; sequencing was by immunoSEQ multiplex PCR. Found here are about 100,000 clones, about 94% of them singletons; the top ten hold roughly 1.4%. The sample taken for sequencing was non-Treg CD4+ T cells sorted from blood. This sequence was found in a human donor in good health. The chain has TRBV7-9 and TRBJ2-1; 8 bases are a match to TRBD2. The CDR3, as DNA: TGTGCCAGCAGCGTCAGCGGGAGAGGCAATGAGCAGTTCTTC. Translating gives CASSVSGRGNEQFF.